Shown below are 30 T cell receptor beta chains from a single sample sequenced in a study of CXCR3-negative and CXCR3-positive naive CD8 T cells. Study results and limitations: CXCR3-positive naive cells had more hydrophobic TRB CDR3s than CXCR3-negative naive cells.

All TRB cDNA libraries came from 5' RACE performed with UMI labels. TCRdb reprocessed the 5' RACE reads and keeps a single row for each CDR3 protein, giving no DNA. This sample's table reports about 150,000 distinct CDR3 sequences. No antigen has been assigned to these receptors. Sequencing was carried out using naive CXCR3+ CD8+ T cells from blood. Subset meaning: CD45RO-CCR7+CD27+CD95- naive CD8+ T cells expressing CXCR3 (TNR3+). All receptors derive from a human donor in good health. Some clones in this sample may be carry-over from other donors' samples.

The chain carries TRBV5-6 and TRBJ1-2; the TCRdb call, TRBD1, lacks DNA for checking. Per the germline V gene, CDR1 is SGHDT and CDR2 is YYEEEE. The CDR3 contains 15 residues. The CDR3 spells CASSLARGVNYGYTF.

J is TRBJ2-1 and V is TRBV20-1; TCRdb gives TRBD2 as the D gene, but with no DNA this cannot be confirmed. Germline loops: CDR1 DFQATT, CDR2 SNEGSKA (reference sequence). The CDR3 contains 15 residues. The CDR3 protein is CSFLAGGSSYNEQFF.

The chain carries TRBV12-3 or TRBV12-4 and TRBJ1-2. The CDR3 contains 12 residues. The CDR3 loop reads CASSLGTKGYTF.

This chain joins TRBV10-3 and TRBJ2-1; the D call from TCRdb, TRBD2, cannot be confirmed without DNA. Germline loops: CDR1 ENHRY, CDR2 SYGVKD. The CDR3 contains 13 residues. The CDR3 is CATRLATGNEQFF.

V gene TRBV4-3 combines with J gene TRBJ2-5; no DNA is available, so the TRBD1 call from TCRdb remains unchecked. The CDR3 extends over 13 amino acids. The germline V gene has CDR1 LGHNA and CDR2 YSLEER. CDR3 in amino acids: CASSQGGVETQYF.

The chain couples TRBV5-5 to TRBJ2-3. CDR1 is SGHKS and CDR2 is YYEKEE in the germline V gene (reference sequence). CDR3 length: 15 residues. The CDR3 loop reads CASSLTQYSTDTQYF.

The rearrangement joins TRBV6-5 to TRBJ1-4; TCRdb outputs TRBD1, but without DNA this stays unchecked. The CDR3 has 19 amino acids. Germline CDR1 MNHEY, CDR2 SVGAGI. CDR3 sequence reads: CASSYSMDLAGQPNEKLFF.

This chain links TRBV11-2 with TRBJ2-7. The CDR3 contains 11 residues. Looked up from germline, CDR1 is SGHAT and CDR2 is FQNNGV. CDR3 protein: CASSHTLEQYF.

The chain carries TRBV9 and TRBJ1-1; TCRdb gives TRBD1 as the D gene, but with no DNA this cannot be confirmed. CDR1 and CDR2 from the germline V gene are SGDLS and YYNGEE. This CDR3 region has 16 residues. CDR3 protein: CASSVGRDSSNTEAFF.

This sequence joins TRBV7-9 and TRBJ2-3. Per the germline V gene, CDR1 is SEHNR and CDR2 is FQNEAQ (reference sequence). The CDR3 length is 16 residues. CDR3 protein: CASFHMDRYGFDTQYF.

This chain links TRBV15 with TRBJ2-7; the D call of TRBD1 rests on TCRdb alone, since no DNA is present to check it. Germline V gives CDR1 LNHNV, CDR2 YYDKDF (reference sequence). This CDR3 comprises 14 residues. The CDR3 spells CATSSLGQGYEQYF.

The genes are TRBV20-1 and TRBJ2-7. The CDR3 is 13 residues long. Germline loops: CDR1 DFQATT, CDR2 SNEGSKA (reference sequence). The CDR3 region is CSARPTISYEQYF.

The V gene is TRBV10-1, the J gene TRBJ2-7. Germline V gene data show CDR1 as WNHNN and CDR2 as SYGVQD (reference sequence). The CDR3 consists of 15 residues. The CDR3 loop is CASSHGRGGSYEQYF.

This chain links TRBV27 with TRBJ2-7; as DNA is missing, the TRBD2 call by TCRdb cannot be tested. The V gene's germline CDR1 is MNHEY and CDR2 SMNVEV (reference sequence). The length of the CDR3 is 13 residues. CDR3 sequence reads: CASSLVAGAEQYF.

The chain combines TRBV29-1 with TRBJ1-2; the TRBD1 assignment by TCRdb is unverifiable without DNA. CDR3 size: 12 residues. Germline assignment: CDR1 SQVTM and CDR2 ANQGSEA. CDR3 amino acids: CSVERENYGYTF.

This chain uses TRBV11-2 with TRBJ2-3; the TCRdb call, TRBD1, lacks DNA for checking. Germline loops: CDR1 SGHAT, CDR2 FQNNGV. CDR3 length equals 14 residues. Here the CDR3 reads CASSLLGPTDTQYF.

V is TRBV10-2 and J is TRBJ2-7. The germline V gene has CDR1 WSHSY and CDR2 SAAADI. The CDR3 covers 13 residues. This CDR3 reads CASSDVNSYEQYF.

This chain uses TRBV30 with TRBJ2-1. The CDR3 is 13 residues long. Germline-derived CDR1 and CDR2 are GTSNPN and SVGIG (reference sequence). CDR3 sequence: CAWSVTEYNEQFF.

The chain recombines TRBV28 with TRBJ2-2; TCRdb proposes TRBD2, but this gene call is untestable without DNA. The V gene's germline CDR1 is MDHEN and CDR2 SYDVKM. The CDR3 spans 16 residues. The CDR3 protein is CASEGSGSSNTGELFF.

The chain carries TRBV28 and TRBJ2-1; TCRdb proposes TRBD2, but this gene call is untestable without DNA. The CDR3 covers 16 residues. Germline CDR1 MDHEN, CDR2 SYDVKM. The CDR3 sequence: CASSLGLAGGPSEQFF.

This chain uses TRBV27 with TRBJ2-1; TCRdb's assignment of TRBD1 cannot be checked, as there is no DNA. Germline V gene lookup returns CDR1 MNHEY and CDR2 SMNVEV (reference sequence). The CDR3 is 14 amino acids. The CDR3 sequence is CASSFSGEGYEQFF.

J is TRBJ2-7 and V is TRBV7-2; TCRdb selects TRBD1, and the lack of DNA leaves this call unchecked. CDR1 and CDR2 (germline): SGHTA, FQGNSA. CDR3 length equals 15 residues. The CDR3 here is CASSPDRVWGYEQYF. Based on the CDR3 plus reference TRBV7-2 and TRBJ2-7, the full variable domain is GAGVSQSPSNKVTEKGKDVELRCDPISGHTALYWYRQSLGQGLEFLIYFQGNSAPDKSGLPSDRFSAERTGGSVSTLTIQRTQQEDSAVYLCASSPDRVWGYEQYFGPGTRLTVT.

V gene TRBV20-1 combines with J gene TRBJ2-1; TCRdb proposes TRBD2, but this gene call is untestable without DNA. The CDR3 is 13 amino acids. Per germline, CDR1 DFQATT and CDR2 SNEGSKA (reference sequence). CDR3 region: CSARSSGANEQFF.

This rearrangement joins TRBV4-2 to TRBJ2-2; TCRdb indicates TRBD1, and absent DNA this call remains unverified. The germline gives CDR1 LGHNA, CDR2 YNFKEQ. The length of the CDR3 is 15 residues. CDR3 in amino acids: CASRGGTGVTGELFF.

V is TRBV6-2 or TRBV6-3 and J is TRBJ2-1; TCRdb picks TRBD2, but there is no DNA to check that call. The CDR3 covers 15 residues. Per the germline V gene, CDR1 is MNHEY and CDR2 is SVGEGT. Here the CDR3 reads CASSYEAGLYNEQFF.

The gene calls are TRBV12-3 or TRBV12-4 and TRBJ2-7; TCRdb's assignment of TRBD1 cannot be checked, as there is no DNA. The CDR3 spans 16 residues. CDR3 sequence: CASSLSRDSQGYEQYF.

The chain is built from TRBV29-1 and TRBJ1-2; TCRdb's D call, TRBD1, is unchecked because there is no DNA. The CDR3 sequence is 13 residues long. Germline assignment: CDR1 SQVTM and CDR2 ANQGSEA. CDR3 loop: CSVYTGVAYGYTF.

This chain connects TRBV12-3 or TRBV12-4 to TRBJ1-5. CDR3 size: 13 residues. The CDR3 protein is CASSLARGQPQHF.

V usage is TRBV20-1 and J usage is TRBJ1-2; there is no DNA to check the TCRdb D call of TRBD1. From germline, CDR1 is DFQATT and CDR2 SNEGSKA (reference sequence). The CDR3 covers 18 residues. The CDR3: CSANQGIIHPPAGYGYTF.

The chain has TRBV23-1 and TRBJ2-1; the TCRdb call, TRBD1, lacks DNA for checking. TRBV23-1 is given ORF status, its function remaining uncertain. CDR3 length: 16 amino acids. The CDR3 reads CASQLYTRSLTREQFF.